This T cell receptor beta chain was identified in a study of T cell responses to AZD1222 COVID-19 vaccine. Findings and limits, study-wide: Mostly white British, mostly female donors; authors suggested clonal diversity may be underestimated. Epitopes outside B.1.351 and B.1.1.7 mutated regions reportedly drew nearly half of spike TCRs.

In the case of this clone: No antigen is known for it.

Data came from immunoSEQ multiplex PCR; TCRdb stores just in-frame clones and leaves some out. Here the sample spans about 180,000 clones, over 80% being singletons. Trimming shortened V by 4 bases and J by 6 bases, and 13 bases separated the two germline ends. Germline CDR1 WSHSY, CDR2 SAAADI. The CDR3 length is 14 residues. This clonotype was obtained from an adult in good health. Source: peripheral blood, taken on day 0 of AZD1222 vaccination. This rearrangement joins TRBV10-2 to TRBJ1-5, with a possible D match to TRBD1 (5 bases). CDR3: CASSVGAGRQPQHF. The CDR3 bases are TGCGCCAGCAGTGTCGGGGCAGGGCGTCAGCCCCAGCATTTT.